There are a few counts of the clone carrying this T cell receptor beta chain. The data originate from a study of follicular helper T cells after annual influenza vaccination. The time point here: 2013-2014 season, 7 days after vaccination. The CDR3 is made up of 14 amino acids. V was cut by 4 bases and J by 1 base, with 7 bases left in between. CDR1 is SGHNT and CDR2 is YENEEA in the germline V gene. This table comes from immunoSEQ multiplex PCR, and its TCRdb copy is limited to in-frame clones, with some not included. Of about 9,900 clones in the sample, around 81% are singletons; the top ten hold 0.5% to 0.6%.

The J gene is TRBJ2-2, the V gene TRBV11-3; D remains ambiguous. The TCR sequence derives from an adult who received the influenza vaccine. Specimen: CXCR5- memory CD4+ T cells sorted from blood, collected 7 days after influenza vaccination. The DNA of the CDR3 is TGTGCCAGCAGCTACACAAGGAACACCGGGGAGCTGTTTTTT. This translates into CASSYTRNTGELFF.